Listed here are 18 T cell receptor beta chains from one sample, sequenced in a study of cytomegalovirus exposure and HLA in healthy donors. Researchers ran the PCR with 60 Vbeta and 13 Jbeta primers. Assay used: immunoSEQ multiplex PCR; TCRdb lists only in-frame clones, some missing. The sample lists around 130,000 clones, about 81% seen once, with around 2% in the top ten. Specimen: PBMCs. Receptor source: a man aged 35 to 55 in good health and CMV-seronegative.

The chain combines TRBV14 with TRBJ2-2; 7 bases agree with TRBD1. This CDR3 region has 15 residues. Germline-derived CDR1 and CDR2 are SGHDN and FVKESK. V gave up 4 bases and J gave up 4 bases; unmatched junction bases: 6. This chain's CDR3 is CASSLFRGPTGELFF. Written as DNA, the CDR3 is TGTGCCAGCAGCCTGTTTAGGGGGCCCACCGGGGAGCTGTTTTTT.

The chain joins TRBV6-5 to TRBJ1-1; 7 bases align to TRBD1. J lost 4 bases, V lost 4 bases, and 9 bases had no gene match. This CDR3 is built from 15 residues. CDR1 and CDR2 (germline): MNHEY, SVGAGI. The CDR3 bases are TGTGCCAGCAGTTCTCCAGACAGGGTGGCCACTGAAGCTTTCTTT. Translated, it gives CASSSPDRVATEAFF.

CDR3 protein: CASSQETTGVGQPQHF. DNA for the CDR3: TGTGCCAGCAGCCAAGAAACGACAGGGGTGGGTCAGCCCCAGCATTTT. This chain uses TRBV4-2 with TRBJ1-5, with 8 bases lining up with TRBD1. The trim removed 0 bases at V and 6 bases at J, leaving 7 bases unmatched. The germline V gene encodes CDR1 LGHNA and CDR2 YNFKEQ. This CDR3 comprises 16 residues.

The chain couples TRBV7-6 to TRBJ2-5; 7 bases agree with TRBD1. The CDR3 is made up of 15 amino acids. CDR1 SGHVS and CDR2 FNYEAQ come from the germline V gene. The V and J ends lost 2 bases and 5 bases, in that order; junction bases with no gene match: 8. The CDR3 sequence: CASSLRPGGRETQYF. The CDR3, as DNA: TGTGCCAGCAGCTTACGGCCAGGGGGTCGGGAGACCCAGTACTTC.

The rearrangement joins TRBV5-6 to TRBJ1-1; possible D gene TRBD1, 6 bases. This CDR3 spans 15 amino acids. Germline V CDR1 and CDR2: SGHDT, YYEEEE. Trimming pared 5 bases from V and 0 bases from J, leaving 14 bases between. The CDR3 sequence: CASRGAGRVNTEAFF. The CDR3 DNA reads TGTGCCAGCAGGGGGGCAGGTCGGGTGAACACTGAAGCTTTCTTT.

The chain employs TRBV30 and TRBJ1-5; a weak D match, TRBD1 (6 bases). The germline CDR1 and CDR2 sequences are GTSNPN and SVGIG (reference sequence). This CDR3 region has 14 residues. V was pared by 3 bases and J by 6 bases, with 15 bases between. The CDR3 is CAWSQTGYTQPQHF. CDR3 nucleotide sequence: TGTGCCTGGAGCCAAACAGGGTATACTCAGCCCCAGCATTTT. Complete variable domain (other parts from reference TRBV30 and TRBJ1-5): SQTIHQWPATLVQPVGSPLSLECTVEGTSNPNLYWYRQAAGRGLQLLFYSVGIGQISSEVPQNLSASRPQDRQFILSSKKLLLSDSGFYLCAWSQTGYTQPQHFGDGTRLSIL.

The chain combines TRBV9 with TRBJ2-3; D possibly corresponds to TRBD1 (6 bases). The germline CDR1 and CDR2 sequences are SGDLS and YYNGEE. V shed 2 bases and J shed 5 bases, with 9 bases lying between them. The CDR3 loop spans 13 amino acids. The CDR3 is CASSVYREDTQYF. CDR3 bases: TGTGCCAGCAGCGTTTACAGGGAAGATACGCAGTATTTT. The full variable domain, with the rest looked up from reference TRBV9 and TRBJ2-3, is DSGVTQTPKHLITATGQRVTLRCSPRSGDLSVYWYQQSLDQGLQFLIQYYNGEERAKGNILERFSAQQFPDLHSELNLSSLELGDSALYFCASSVYREDTQYFGPGTRLTVL.

For this clone: Relative to the germline gene, one junction end is altered; a read error may explain this. V is TRBV4-3 and J is TRBJ2-6, with D tentatively TRBD1 (5 bases). Per the germline V gene, CDR1 is LGHNA and CDR2 is YSLEER. The CDR3 has 18 residues. The CDR3 nucleotides read TGCGCCAGCAGCCAATTCGGAGCGTCCGGGTCTGGGGCCAACGGCCTGACTTTC. This sequence encodes CASSQFGASGSGANGLTF.

The chain couples TRBV27 to TRBJ1-5; D not certain. The CDR3 runs 12 residues. V was pared by 5 bases and J by 8 bases, with 10 bases between. The germline V gene has CDR1 MNHEY and CDR2 SMNVEV (reference sequence). This CDR3 reads CASSPTPEPQHF. For the CDR3, the DNA is TGTGCCAGCAGTCCCACTCCGGAGCCCCAGCATTTT.

The chain combines TRBV7-6 with TRBJ2-5; tentative D call: TRBD2 (6 bases). Trimming removed 1 base from V and 5 bases from J, with 20 bases in between. CDR3 size: 17 residues. Looked up from germline, CDR1 is SGHVS and CDR2 is FNYEAQ. In nucleotides, the CDR3 is TGTGCCAGCAGCTTAGGTGTAGCGGCGGTTAGGCGGGAGACCCAGTACTTC. This codes for CASSLGVAAVRRETQYF.

The rearrangement uses TRBV7-9 and TRBJ2-2, with 8 bases that match TRBD2. The CDR3 is 16 residues long. Trimming cost V 5 bases and J 1 base; bases outside gene matches: 6. Germline CDR1 and CDR2: SEHNR and FQNEAQ (reference sequence). The CDR3 DNA sequence: TGTGCCAGCAGCCCGGTGGGACTAGAGAACACCGGGGAGCTGTTTTTT. Translation: CASSPVGLENTGELFF.

This chain links TRBV28 with TRBJ2-6, with TRBD1 matching 10 bases. CDR1 MDHEN and CDR2 SYDVKM come from the germline V gene. J gave up 2 bases and V 5 bases, and 6 bases lay outside the gene matches. The CDR3 has 17 residues. This chain's CDR3 is CASSTGTGDPGANVLTF. CDR3 coding DNA: TGTGCCAGCAGTACCGGGACAGGGGATCCTGGGGCCAACGTCCTGACTTTC.

The chain recombines TRBV27 with TRBJ1-2; D not resolved. Trimming left V 6 bases short and J 7 bases short, with 18 bases between. CDR3 length: 14 amino acids. Germline lookup yields CDR1 MNHEY and CDR2 SMNVEV (reference sequence). The chain's CDR3 is CASRDSTPEGGYTF. CDR3 DNA: TGTGCCAGCAGGGACTCCACACCCGAGGGTGGCTACACCTTC.

Note on this clone: Without the conserved terminal phenylalanine or tryptophan, this CDR3 likely stems from a read error. The limits of the CDR3 on the DNA are not certain, so only TCRdb's listed CDR3 is given. The chain joins TRBV7-9 to TRBJ2-7; TRBD2, as called in the table, went unchecked against the DNA. Germline CDR1 reads SEHNR; CDR2 reads FQNEAQ (reference sequence). The CDR3 has 10 residues if both end residues are counted. This chain's CDR3 is CASSFLEEFY.

V is TRBV28 and J is TRBJ1-3; D is unresolved. V lost 5 bases and J 8 bases, leaving 7 bases between the germline ends. CDR1 is MDHEN, CDR2 SYDVKM, per germline. The CDR3 consists of 11 residues. Written as DNA, the CDR3 is TGTGCCAGCAGTGTAGAGGACACCATATATTTT. This sequence encodes CASSVEDTIYF.

This chain's CDR3 is CASSPSTNEQFF. CDR3 DNA sequence: TGTGCCAGCAGCCCCTCTACCAATGAGCAGTTCTTC. The chain is built from TRBV28 and TRBJ2-1; D gene ambiguous. The germline CDR1 and CDR2 sequences are MDHEN and SYDVKM. V lost 6 bases and J 6 bases, leaving 9 bases between the germline ends. This CDR3 is 12 amino acids long.

The V call is TRBV7-9, the J call TRBJ1-4; 11 nucleotides agree with TRBD1. This CDR3 has 17 residues. V shed 4 bases and J 5 bases; nucleotides not matched to a gene: 9. The germline V gene has CDR1 SEHNR and CDR2 FQNEAQ (reference sequence). CDR3 sequence: CASSSSRTGGANEKLFF. The CDR3 DNA is TGTGCCAGCAGCTCCTCGCGGACAGGGGGCGCGAATGAAAAACTGTTTTTT.

The chain carries TRBV14 and TRBJ1-6, with 7 bases matching TRBD1. The CDR3 runs 15 residues. V shed 4 bases, J shed 10 bases, and the junction held 10 bases outside the gene matches. Per the germline V gene, CDR1 is SGHDN and CDR2 is FVKESK. The CDR3, as DNA: TGTGCCAGCAGCCCTGGGGCAGGGGGTACCTCACCCCTCCACTTT. Amino acids: CASSPGAGGTSPLHF.